These 7 T cell receptor beta chains were all obtained from the same sample, sequenced in a study of blood T cell repertoires in COVID-19. Sequenced by immunoSEQ multiplex PCR; TCRdb stores in-frame clones only, minus some. The data contain 250,000 to 400,000 clones, approximately 87% of them singletons. Sequenced: PBMCs or T cells enriched from blood (not recorded which). These receptors originate from a woman aged 25 to 39 who had recovered from COVID-19.

The chain uses TRBV4-2 and TRBJ1-1; D remains ambiguous. Looked up from germline, CDR1 is LGHNA and CDR2 is YNFKEQ. Deletions cut 0 bases from V and 1 base from J, with 9 bases between. The CDR3 runs 15 residues. This CDR3 is CASSQDSYENTEAFF. For the CDR3, the DNA is TGTGCCAGCAGCCAAGATAGTTATGAGAACACTGAAGCTTTCTTT.

This chain joins TRBV27 and TRBJ2-7; TRBD2 matches 9 bases. V dropped 6 bases and J dropped 2; count of bases not matched to a gene: 8. The germline gives CDR1 MNHEY, CDR2 SMNVEV (reference sequence). CDR3 length equals 15 residues. For the CDR3, the DNA is TGTGCCAGCAGAAACGCGGGGGGGATCACCTACGAGCAGTACTTC. It specifies CASRNAGGITYEQYF.

This chain connects TRBV10-3 to TRBJ1-3, with D possibly being TRBD1 (6 bases). V lost 10 bases, J lost 5 bases, and 18 bases lay in between. The CDR3 contains 14 residues. Germline-derived CDR1 and CDR2 are ENHRY and SYGVKD. DNA for the CDR3: TGTGCCACCGAAGAGGGGGGGGTTCGAAACACCATATATTTT. Protein product: CATEEGGVRNTIYF.

In DNA form, the CDR3 reads TGTGCCTGGAGTCCACAAGACAGTTTGGTGAATCAGCCCCAGCATTTT. It codes for CAWSPQDSLVNQPQHF. The rearrangement joins TRBV30 to TRBJ1-5, with D possibly being TRBD1 (5 bases). Trimming cost V 2 bases and J 4 bases, with 18 bases left between them. The CDR3 loop spans 16 amino acids. CDR1 GTSNPN and CDR2 SVGIG come from the germline V gene (reference sequence).

The V gene is TRBV15, the J gene TRBJ2-7; maybe TRBD2 (6 bases). There are 14 residues in the CDR3. The V end lost 6 bases, the J end lost 6 bases, and 18 bases lay between the germline ends. Germline V gene sequence: CDR1 LNHNV, CDR2 YYDKDF (reference sequence). The DNA for the CDR3 is TGTGCCACCAGATTTAACACACAGGAGGGCGAGCAGTACTTC. This translates into CATRFNTQEGEQYF.

The J gene is TRBJ2-7, the V gene TRBV7-6; the match to TRBD2 covers 13 bases. The CDR3 is made up of 18 amino acids. J gave up 4 bases and V 2 bases, and 11 bases lay outside the gene matches. Germline V gives CDR1 SGHVS, CDR2 FNYEAQ. The CDR3 spells CASSLSPLRTSGGYEQYF. The CDR3 bases are TGTGCCAGCAGCTTAAGTCCTTTGAGGACTAGCGGGGGTTACGAGCAGTACTTC.

This clone has a single count. V and J are TRBV5-4 and TRBJ2-7, with D maybe TRBD2 (5 bases). The CDR3 is 15 amino acids. The V end was cut by 0 bases, the J end by 2 bases, with 12 bases between. Looked up from germline, CDR1 is SGHNT and CDR2 is YYREEE (reference sequence). CDR3 sequence: CASSLAGISAYEQYF. The CDR3 nucleotides are TGTGCCAGCAGCTTGGCGGGGATCAGCGCCTACGAGCAGTACTTC.